The 22 T cell receptor beta chains reported below all come from one sample, sequenced in a study of T-cell reconstitution after alpha-beta-depleted transplantation in children. Molecular barcoding with unique molecular identifiers was used for the TCRbeta library. Each CDR3 protein gets one entry after TCRdb re-called the PCR reads with MiXCR. The table records roughly 300,000 distinct CDR3 sequences, approximately 10% of them present only once. Source: PBMCs from the stem cell graft donor, taken from the stem cell graft. These receptors all stem from a human donor who donated a stem cell graft to a child with acute lymphoblastic leukemia.

CDR3 in amino acids: CSARGYRYNEQFF. In DNA form, the CDR3 reads TGCAGTGCTAGAGGTTACAGATACAATGAGCAGTTCTTC. The chain combines TRBV20-1 with TRBJ2-1; D ambiguous. V was trimmed by 1 base and J by 4 bases, leaving 8 bases between them. The CDR3 is made up of 13 amino acids. Per germline, CDR1 DFQATT and CDR2 SNEGSKA (reference sequence).

This clonotype was picked up many times. This chain joins TRBV12-3 or TRBV12-4 and TRBJ2-2, with D tentatively TRBD2 (5 bases). This CDR3 spans 14 amino acids. The ends were cut back, 3 bases at V and 6 bases at J, with 11 bases in the middle. The CDR3 DNA sequence: TGTGCCAGCAGTTTCTTGCCGGGGTCCGGGGAGCTGTTTTTT. Translated: CASSFLPGSGELFF.

In its sample, this clonotype was seen many times. The rearrangement uses TRBV4-3 and TRBJ2-5; 14 bases map to TRBD2. With V trimmed by 0 bases and J by 5 bases, 8 bases remained unmatched. This CDR3 has 18 residues. Germline V gene lookup returns CDR1 LGHNA and CDR2 YSLEER. The CDR3 DNA sequence: TGCGCCAGCAGCCAAGATGTGACTAGCGGGAGGGCCGGGGAGACCCAGTACTTC. As protein: CASSQDVTSGRAGETQYF.

This clonotype was observed a handful of times. The rearrangement joins TRBV12-3 or TRBV12-4 to TRBJ2-3, with D possibly being TRBD1 or TRBD2 (6 bases each). Trimming removed 4 bases at V and 2 bases at J, with 13 bases between. This CDR3 has 15 amino acids. In DNA, the CDR3 is TGTGCCAGCAGTTCTTGGGGGGCTGACACAGATACGCAGTATTTT. Protein sequence: CASSSWGADTDTQYF.

This clonotype has a handful of counts. The chain carries TRBV6-1 and TRBJ2-1, with D perhaps TRBD2 (6 bases). This CDR3 has 13 residues. V lost 6 bases and J lost 9, with 15 bases in between. Germline values: CDR1 MNHNS, CDR2 SASEGT. The chain's CDR3 is CASSRGLRSEQFF. In DNA, the CDR3 is TGTGCCAGCAGCCGCGGACTACGTAGTGAGCAGTTCTTC.

This chain uses TRBV5-1 with TRBJ1-1; D possibly corresponds to TRBD1 (6 bases). V was shortened by 2 bases and J by 0 bases, with 11 bases between the two germline ends. CDR3 size: 15 residues. Per germline, CDR1 SGHRS and CDR2 YFSETQ. CDR3 DNA sequence: TGCGCCAGCAGCTTCGTCGGACAGTTGAACACTGAAGCTTTCTTT. This translates into CASSFVGQLNTEAFF.

This clonotype was picked up a small number of times. The J gene is TRBJ2-7, the V gene TRBV5-6, with 7 bases that match TRBD1. V lost 4 bases to trimming and J lost 1 base; unmatched junction nucleotides: 11. The CDR3 is made up of 16 amino acids. Germline assignment: CDR1 SGHDT and CDR2 YYEEEE. CDR3 nucleotide sequence: TGTGCCAGCAGCCTCAGGAACAGGGGTCGATCCTACGAGCAGTACTTC. The encoded protein is CASSLRNRGRSYEQYF.

This clonotype was detected only a few times. The rearrangement links TRBV20-1 to TRBJ2-7, with D perhaps matching TRBD1 or TRBD2 (6 bases each). The CDR3 totals 15 residues. The germline gives CDR1 DFQATT, CDR2 SNEGSKA (reference sequence). The V and J ends lost 3 bases and 6 bases respectively, with 21 bases between them. CDR3: CSASRRGRFSREQYF. CDR3 nucleotides: TGCAGTGCTAGCCGCCGGGGGCGGTTCTCTCGCGAGCAGTACTTC.

This clonotype has only a few counts. This chain connects TRBV5-1 to TRBJ2-5, with 7 bases that match TRBD1. Germline CDR1 is SGHRS and CDR2 is YFSETQ. This CDR3 comprises 18 residues. Trimming took 0 bases from V and 1 from J; bases not matched to a gene: 12. In DNA, the CDR3 is TGCGCCAGCAGCTTGGGGGCCCTCACAGGGGTCGGCCAAGAGACCCAGTACTTC. Residues: CASSLGALTGVGQETQYF.

V is TRBV20-1 and J is TRBJ2-1; tentative D call: TRBD2 (6 bases). The length of the CDR3 is 14 residues. V shed 6 bases and J shed 10 bases, with 22 bases lying between them. The germline V gene has CDR1 DFQATT and CDR2 SNEGSKA (reference sequence). Here the CDR3 reads CSAVTSIGYWEQFF. CDR3 bases: TGCAGTGCCGTAACTAGCATCGGTTATTGGGAGCAGTTCTTC.

Only a few counts were recorded for this clonotype. The genes are TRBV7-9 and TRBJ2-1; 9 bases agree with TRBD2. CDR3 length: 15 residues. Germline V CDR1 and CDR2: SEHNR, FQNEAQ (reference sequence). The V segment lost 3 bases and the J segment 4 bases; nucleotides outside the gene matches: 4. In DNA form, the CDR3 reads TGTGCCAGCAGCTTTAGACTAGCGGATTACAATGAGCAGTTCTTC. It yields the protein CASSFRLADYNEQFF.

This clonotype was found many times. The rearrangement joins TRBV28 to TRBJ2-2; D uncertain. V gave up 2 bases and J gave up 3 bases, with 7 bases separating them. The CDR3 has 14 amino acids. Germline V lookup: CDR1 MDHEN, CDR2 SYDVKM. CDR3 bases: TGTGCCAGCAGTTTAACCCCTGACACCGGGGAGCTGTTTTTT. Translation gives CASSLTPDTGELFF.

The chain is built from TRBV5-6 and TRBJ2-5; D gene ambiguous. The CDR3 spans 15 residues. The germline CDR1 and CDR2 sequences are SGHDT and YYEEEE. The V and J ends lost 3 bases and 5 bases respectively, with 17 bases between them. The chain's CDR3 is CASSSSGLGRETQYF. The CDR3 nucleotides are TGTGCCAGCAGCTCCTCGGGTCTCGGCAGGGAGACCCAGTACTTC.

The chain is built from TRBV5-1 and TRBJ2-3; possible D gene TRBD2, 5 bases. The CDR3 is 15 residues long. V shed 4 bases and J shed 3 bases, with 15 bases lying between them. Germline V gives CDR1 SGHRS, CDR2 YFSETQ. The DNA of the CDR3 is TGCGCCAGCAGCCAGCGGACCGATTGGACAGATACGCAGTATTTT. It yields the protein CASSQRTDWTDTQYF.

This clonotype has at least ten counts. The rearrangement uses TRBV20-1 and TRBJ1-2; D not resolved. The V gene lost 6 bases and the J gene lost 7 bases, with 9 bases spanning the gap. This CDR3 has 10 residues. Germline V lookup: CDR1 DFQATT, CDR2 SNEGSKA (reference sequence). The DNA of the CDR3 is TGCAGTGCCGACATCCGTGGCTACACCTTC. This translates into CSADIRGYTF.

This clonotype came up a few times. This sequence joins TRBV20-1 and TRBJ2-1; D is ambiguous. The length of the CDR3 is 14 residues. CDR1 is DFQATT, CDR2 SNEGSKA, per germline (reference sequence). V was clipped by 5 bases and J by 3 bases, with 14 bases between them. The CDR3 loop is CSAPRAGHYNEQFF. DNA of the CDR3: TGCAGTGCTCCCCGGGCAGGTCACTACAATGAGCAGTTCTTC.

The chain has TRBV20-1 and TRBJ2-7; possibly TRBD1 for D (5 bases). This CDR3 is built from 14 residues. The germline V and J ends were trimmed by 0 bases and 6 bases, with 15 bases remaining between them. Germline V gene lookup returns CDR1 DFQATT and CDR2 SNEGSKA (reference sequence). The CDR3 region is CSARDPGWMREQYF. DNA for the CDR3: TGCAGTGCTAGAGATCCAGGGTGGATGCGCGAGCAGTACTTC.

In this sample, this clonotype turned up a few times. The gene calls are TRBV20-1 and TRBJ2-7, with TRBD2 matching over 10 bases. This CDR3 contains 16 residues. Germline V CDR1 and CDR2: DFQATT, SNEGSKA (reference sequence). With 5 bases clipped from V and 0 bases from J, the junction kept 10 bases outside the gene matches. CDR3 sequence reads: CSAGGPGLAPSYEQYF. The DNA for the CDR3 is TGCAGTGCTGGGGGCCCGGGACTAGCGCCCTCCTACGAGCAGTACTTC.

This rearrangement joins TRBV5-1 to TRBJ2-2, with 7 nucleotides matching TRBD2. CDR1 and CDR2 from the germline V gene are SGHRS and YFSETQ. The junction had 9 bases not matched to a gene; V was cut back by 5 bases and J by 5 bases. There are 15 residues in the CDR3. The CDR3 DNA reads TGCGCCAGCAGGTCCCCCGGACTAGAAACCGGGGAGCTGTTTTTT. This sequence encodes CASRSPGLETGELFF.

This clonotype came up many times. The V gene is TRBV5-1, the J gene TRBJ2-3; maybe TRBD1 (5 bases). V was clipped by 4 bases and J by 2 bases, with 8 bases between them. Germline V lookup: CDR1 SGHRS, CDR2 YFSETQ. CDR3 size: 13 residues. The CDR3 region is CASSRGLTDTQYF. The CDR3 bases are TGCGCCAGCAGCAGGGGTCTCACAGATACGCAGTATTTT. Filled out from reference TRBV5-1 and TRBJ2-3, the complete variable domain reads KAGVTQTPRYLIKTRGQQVTLSCSPISGHRSVSWYQQTPGQGLQFLFEYFSETQRNKGNFPGRFSGRQFSNSRSEMNVSTLELGDSALYLCASSRGLTDTQYFGPGTRLTVL.

This clonotype was observed a few times. The V and J genes are TRBV4-3 and TRBJ2-3; D is ambiguous. CDR1 LGHNA and CDR2 YSLEER come from the germline V gene. Trimming removed 4 bases from V and 5 bases from J, with 13 bases in between. The CDR3 contains 14 residues. The CDR3 DNA follows: TGCGCCAGCAGCCCGGAGTTGCCCCAAGATACGCAGTATTTT. Protein sequence: CASSPELPQDTQYF.

In this sample, this clonotype turned up a few times. The chain uses TRBV11-2 and TRBJ1-2; weak D call: TRBD1 (5 bases). The germline V gene has CDR1 SGHAT and CDR2 FQNNGV. The CDR3 spans 22 residues. V shed 0 bases and J shed 4 bases, with 33 bases lying between them. The CDR3 here is CASSLDGGREAASATGTYGYTF. The CDR3, as DNA: TGTGCCAGCAGCTTAGACGGAGGAAGGGAGGCAGCCTCCGCGACCGGGACCTATGGCTACACCTTC.